Below, 5 T cell receptor beta chains from the same sample are listed, as sequenced in a study of T cell responses to AZD1222 COVID-19 vaccine (dated by TCRdb to the early 2020s). This specimen's time point label, interpreted: baseline before first vaccination. The library was generated by the immunoSEQ multiplex PCR assay. TCRdb provides this immuneACCESS table in a form limited to in-frame rearrangements. Some clones are lacking; in checked studies, under half of them reflect an unresolved V gene, and why the rest are absent is not known. Within this sample are roughly 140,000 clones, with more than 70% of them counted one time only. The ten largest clones add up to around 2.2% of the sample. The sequenced sample was peripheral blood, obtained on day 0 of AZD1222 vaccination. Receptor source: an adult in good health.

The chain has TRBV7-2 and TRBJ1-3; D unclear. Germline V gene lookup returns CDR1 SGHTA and CDR2 FQGNSA. Trimming stripped 0 bases from V and 0 bases from J, with 6 bases between. This CDR3 comprises 15 residues. The CDR3 protein is CASSLARSSGNTIYF. Here the CDR3 DNA reads TGTGCCAGCAGCTTAGCCAGGAGCTCTGGAAACACCATATATTTT.

The V gene is TRBV18, the J gene TRBJ2-1; D perhaps matches TRBD2 (7 bases). The V gene's germline CDR1 is KGHSH and CDR2 LQKENI. Trimming shortened V by 8 bases and J by 7 bases, and 18 bases separated the two germline ends. The CDR3 has 14 amino acids. In DNA form, the CDR3 reads TGTGCCAGCGCTAGCGGAGGGGGGTGGAATGAGCAGTTCTTC. This sequence encodes CASASGGGWNEQFF.

The genes are TRBV7-2 and TRBJ1-1; no clear D. This CDR3 is built from 14 residues. From germline, CDR1 is SGHTA and CDR2 FQGNSA. V was pared by 6 bases and J by 0 bases, with 11 bases between. The CDR3 region has the DNA TGTGCCAGCAGGTCTAGCCTAGTGAACACTGAAGCTTTCTTT. Protein: CASRSSLVNTEAFF.

The rearrangement joins TRBV7-2 to TRBJ2-1, with 7 bases that match TRBD1. Germline assignment: CDR1 SGHTA and CDR2 FQGNSA. V gave up 1 base and J gave up 11 bases; unmatched junction bases: 5. This CDR3 region has 13 residues. Here the CDR3 DNA reads TGTGCCAGCAGCTTAGGAGAAAGGGGGCAGCAGTTCTTC. This codes for CASSLGERGQQFF.

This chain links TRBV5-4 with TRBJ2-4; a weak D match, TRBD2 (6 bases). CDR1 is SGHNT, CDR2 YYREEE, per germline (reference sequence). V was trimmed by 4 bases and J by 9 bases, leaving 17 bases between them. This CDR3 comprises 14 residues. The CDR3 region is CASSPPGGSSIQYF. In DNA form, the CDR3 reads TGTGCCAGCAGCCCCCCCGGAGGGTCAAGCATTCAGTACTTC.